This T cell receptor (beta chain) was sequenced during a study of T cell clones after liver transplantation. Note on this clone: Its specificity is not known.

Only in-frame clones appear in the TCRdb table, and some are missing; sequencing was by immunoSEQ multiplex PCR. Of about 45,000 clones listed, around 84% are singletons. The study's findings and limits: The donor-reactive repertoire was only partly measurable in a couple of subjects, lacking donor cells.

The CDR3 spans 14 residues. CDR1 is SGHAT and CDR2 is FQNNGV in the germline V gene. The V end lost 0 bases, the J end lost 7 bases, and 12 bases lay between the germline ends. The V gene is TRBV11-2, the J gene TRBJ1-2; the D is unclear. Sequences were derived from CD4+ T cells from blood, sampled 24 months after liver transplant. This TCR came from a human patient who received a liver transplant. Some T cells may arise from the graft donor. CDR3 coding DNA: TGTGCCAGCAGCTTAGATTACAGATCCGGTGGCTACACCTTC. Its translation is CASSLDYRSGGYTF. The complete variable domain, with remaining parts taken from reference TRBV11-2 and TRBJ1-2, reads EAGVAQSPRYKIIEKRQSVAFWCNPISGHATLYWYQQILGQGPKLLIQFQNNGVVDDSQLPKDRFSAERLKGVDSTLKIQPAKLEDSAVYLCASSLDYRSGGYTFGSGTRLTVV.